This T cell receptor beta chain is drawn from a study of response to subunit inactivated influenza vaccine. TCRdb fed the RT-PCR reads into MiXCR, producing one record per CDR3 protein. Among some 480,000 distinct CDR3 sequences listed, about 10% were seen once. Germline V gene data show CDR1 as SGHTA and CDR2 as FQGNSA. This CDR3 has 15 amino acids. The V gene lost 2 bases and the J gene lost 0 bases, with 9 bases spanning the gap. On this clonotype: Antigen specificity is unknown.

Study-wide results and caveats: Only a handful of new T cells, the authors suggested, are recruited with each seasonal influenza vaccination.

This chain joins TRBV7-2 and TRBJ2-3, with D possibly being TRBD2 (6 bases). The specimen comprised PBMCs from blood, sampled roughly 47 days after vaccination. This clonotype was obtained from a man aged 45-65 years who received an inactivated influenza vaccine. This CDR3 reads CASSLLASSTDTQYF. CDR3 nucleotides: TGTGCCAGCAGCTTACTAGCGTCTAGCACAGATACGCAGTATTTT.